The next 18 T cell receptor beta chains were all read from a single sample in a study of blood T cell repertoires in COVID-19. The method was immunoSEQ multiplex PCR; TCRdb's version includes in-frame clones alone and lacks a portion of them. This table has about 95,000 clones, about 87% appearing once. The sequenced sample was peripheral blood. Source of these receptors: a human donor in a cohort sampled during active COVID-19.

The rearrangement links TRBV7-2 to TRBJ2-3, with D unresolved. V gave up 8 bases and J gave up 4 bases, with 10 bases separating them. CDR1 is SGHTA and CDR2 is FQGNSA in the germline V gene. The CDR3 is 12 residues long. Here the CDR3 DNA reads TGTGCCAGCGTCGCCATAGCAGATACGCAGTATTTT. This gives the protein CASVAIADTQYF.

V is TRBV7-2 and J is TRBJ2-5; D remains ambiguous. The germline V gene has CDR1 SGHTA and CDR2 FQGNSA. V lost 5 bases and J lost 4, with 14 bases in between. The CDR3 is 14 residues long. The CDR3 reads CASSIRVVGETQYF. The CDR3 DNA reads TGTGCCAGCAGCATACGGGTCGTGGGAGAGACCCAGTACTTC. Drawing the rest from reference TRBV7-2 and TRBJ2-5, the complete variable domain is GAGVSQSPSNKVTEKGKDVELRCDPISGHTALYWYRQSLGQGLEFLIYFQGNSAPDKSGLPSDRFSAERTGGSVSTLTIQRTQQEDSAVYLCASSIRVVGETQYFGPGTRLLVL.

The rearrangement joins TRBV5-1 to TRBJ2-3, with TRBD1 matching over 9 bases. V was pared by 7 bases and J by 0 bases, with 3 bases of the junction left unmatched. The CDR3 loop spans 14 amino acids. Per germline, CDR1 SGHRS and CDR2 YFSETQ. The CDR3 region is CASAQGASTDTQYF. The CDR3 DNA follows: TGCGCCAGCGCACAGGGGGCCAGCACAGATACGCAGTATTTT.

The V call is TRBV14, the J call TRBJ2-2; perhaps TRBD1 as D (5 bases). From germline, CDR1 is SGHDN and CDR2 FVKESK. V was cut by 1 base and J by 0 bases, with 9 bases left in between. The CDR3 is 16 amino acids. CDR3 DNA: TGTGCCAGCAGCCAAGGACAGTATTCGAACACCGGGGAGCTGTTTTTT. The encoded protein is CASSQGQYSNTGELFF.

The chain joins TRBV28 to TRBJ1-2; the match to TRBD1 covers 11 bases. The V gene's germline CDR1 is MDHEN and CDR2 SYDVKM. Trimming at V came to 5 bases and at J to 7 bases, leaving 6 bases not matched to a gene. The CDR3 loop spans 14 amino acids. The CDR3 sequence: CASSRTGGLGGYTF. In DNA, the CDR3 is TGTGCCAGCAGTCGGACAGGGGGCTTGGGTGGCTACACCTTC.

This rearrangement joins TRBV7-2 to TRBJ2-4; TRBD2 matches 8 bases. CDR3 length: 15 amino acids. Germline CDR1 SGHTA, CDR2 FQGNSA. Germline trimming cut 3 bases from V and 7 bases from J; bases unmatched to any gene: 8. Here the CDR3 reads CASSLNGGASNIQYF. The CDR3 DNA is TGTGCCAGCAGCTTGAACGGGGGGGCTAGCAACATTCAGTACTTC.

This clone came up a few times. The CDR3 DNA reads as TGCAGTGCTAGTGCTACTGGCCTCGGCGGTACGCAGTATTTT. Translated: CSASATGLGGTQYF. The chain is built from TRBV20-1 and TRBJ2-3; no firm D call. V lost 3 bases and J lost 8, with 18 bases in between. Looked up from germline, CDR1 is DFQATT and CDR2 is SNEGSKA (reference sequence). This CDR3 has 14 residues.

The chain is built from TRBV9 and TRBJ1-6; maybe TRBD1 (5 bases). This CDR3 has 13 amino acids. V was clipped by 0 bases and J by 8 bases, with 6 bases between them. Germline V gene sequence: CDR1 SGDLS, CDR2 YYNGEE. CDR3 loop: CASSVGQHSPLHF. The CDR3 bases are TGTGCCAGCAGCGTAGGACAGCATTCACCCCTCCACTTT. Drawing the rest from reference TRBV9 and TRBJ1-6, the complete variable domain is DSGVTQTPKHLITATGQRVTLRCSPRSGDLSVYWYQQSLDQGLQFLIQYYNGEERAKGNILERFSAQQFPDLHSELNLSSLELGDSALYFCASSVGQHSPLHFGNGTRLTVT.

The genes are TRBV6-5 and TRBJ1-2; unclear D gene. Germline assignment: CDR1 MNHEY and CDR2 SVGAGI. The CDR3 has 14 residues. Trimming removed 6 bases at V and 2 bases at J, with 13 bases between. The chain's CDR3 is CASRDLWANYGYTF. CDR3 DNA sequence: TGTGCCAGCAGGGATCTATGGGCCAACTATGGCTACACCTTC.

CDR3 sequence reads: CASSQDPRIETQYF. The CDR3 nucleotides read TGTGCCAGCAGCCAAGATCCTAGGATAGAGACCCAGTACTTC. The rearrangement joins TRBV3-1 (or the pseudogene TRBV3-2) to TRBJ2-5, with D unclear. Germline CDR1 LGHDT, CDR2 YNNKEL (reference sequence). The V end was cut by 0 bases, the J end by 4 bases, with 9 bases between. The CDR3 loop spans 14 amino acids.

V is TRBV4-2 and J is TRBJ2-3; D unresolved. CDR3 length: 15 amino acids. The germline V and J ends were trimmed by 1 base and 1 base, with 9 bases remaining between them. CDR1 is LGHNA and CDR2 is YNFKEQ in the germline V gene. The CDR3 DNA is TGTGCCAGCAGCCAAGGCCTGAGCGGCACAGATACGCAGTATTTT. Translated, it gives CASSQGLSGTDTQYF.

The V and J genes are TRBV3-1 (or the pseudogene TRBV3-2) and TRBJ2-7; D call uncertain. The V end was cut by 1 base, the J end by 1 base, with 5 bases between. Germline V gene data show CDR1 as LGHDT and CDR2 as YNNKEL (reference sequence). The CDR3 totals 13 residues. CDR3 amino acids: CASSQANSYEQYF. The CDR3 DNA reads as TGTGCCAGCAGCCAAGCAAATTCCTACGAGCAGTACTTC.

This clone has more than one count but fewer than ten. This sequence joins TRBV28 and TRBJ2-5, with D unclear. CDR1 is MDHEN, CDR2 SYDVKM, per germline. This CDR3 contains 14 residues. The V end lost 3 bases, the J end lost 1 base, and 9 bases lay between the germline ends. CDR3: CASSFSTPQETQYF. The DNA for the CDR3 is TGTGCCAGCAGTTTCTCGACACCCCAAGAGACCCAGTACTTC.

J is TRBJ2-1 and V is TRBV19; the D gene is possibly TRBD2 (5 bases). This CDR3 is 15 amino acids long. V was clipped by 3 bases and J by 0 bases, with 9 bases between them. CDR1 and CDR2 from the germline V gene are LNHDA and SQIVND (reference sequence). The CDR3 loop reads CASSMPGSSYNEQFF. CDR3 DNA sequence: TGTGCCAGTAGTATGCCGGGGAGCTCCTACAATGAGCAGTTCTTC.

The chain recombines TRBV4-3 with TRBJ2-7, with 8 bases aligning to TRBD1. J gave up 5 bases and V 0 bases, and 3 bases lay outside the gene matches. CDR3 size: 14 residues. In germline, CDR1 is LGHNA, CDR2 YSLEER. The CDR3 sequence is CASSQEGTGNEQYF. As DNA, the CDR3 is TGCGCCAGCAGCCAAGAGGGGACAGGTAACGAGCAGTACTTC.

This clone turned up a few times. Within the sample, other DNA sequences also encode this same CDR3. The V and J genes are TRBV6-6 and TRBJ2-2; TRBD1 might be the D (5 bases). The germline V gene encodes CDR1 MNHNY and CDR2 SVGAGI (reference sequence). Trimming cost V 5 bases and J 5 bases, with 18 bases left between them. This CDR3 region has 16 residues. Here the CDR3 DNA reads TGTGCCAGCAGTCCCCCCGGGCAGGGCAGAACCGGGGAGCTGTTTTTT. It encodes CASSPPGQGRTGELFF.

The sample holds a few counts of this clone. The chain combines TRBV16 with TRBJ2-7; no clear D. The V gene lost 4 bases and the J gene lost 1 base, with 14 bases spanning the gap. Germline CDR1 is KGHSY and CDR2 is FQNENV. The length of the CDR3 is 15 residues. The CDR3 bases are TGTGCCAGCAGCCCCCGCAGGTCCAATTCCTACGAGCAGTACTTC. Protein product: CASSPRRSNSYEQYF.

The chain recombines TRBV6-1 with TRBJ1-2, with D maybe TRBD1 (5 bases). Germline V gene lookup returns CDR1 MNHNS and CDR2 SASEGT. The CDR3 runs 17 residues. The V end lost 4 bases, the J end lost 4 bases, and 22 bases lay between the germline ends. The CDR3 DNA reads as TGTGCCAGCAGTGCTTACAGGAGCTCCTCGCACGTCTATGGCTACACCTTC. Its translation is CASSAYRSSSHVYGYTF.